Below are 27 T cell receptor beta chains sequenced from a single sample in a study of blood T cell repertoires in COVID-19. TCRdb's copy holds only in-frame clones and misses some; the assay was immunoSEQ multiplex PCR. In the table there are around 130,000 clones, over 75% of which are singletons. Specimen: peripheral blood. The receptors originated from a middle-aged man with acute or convalescent COVID-19.

This clone came up a few times. The chain couples TRBV27 to TRBJ2-7, with D possibly being TRBD1 (6 bases). The CDR3 consists of 13 residues. V dropped 5 bases and J dropped 6 bases, with 14 bases sitting between them. Looked up from germline, CDR1 is MNHEY and CDR2 is SMNVEV (reference sequence). CDR3 amino acids: CASSTGLSSEQYF. In nucleotides, the CDR3 is TGTGCCAGCAGTACAGGGTTGTCATCCGAGCAGTACTTC.

This clone was counted only a few times. V gene TRBV2 combines with J gene TRBJ1-3; 7 bases line up with TRBD1. The germline V gene has CDR1 SNHLY and CDR2 FYNNEI. The CDR3 is 14 amino acids. Unmatched junction bases numbered 4, after V lost 5 bases and J lost 3 bases. The CDR3 DNA reads TGTGCCAGCAGTAATGACAGGGTTGGAAACACCATATATTTT. This codes for CASSNDRVGNTIYF. The complete variable domain, with remaining parts taken from reference TRBV2 and TRBJ1-3, reads EPEVTQTPSHQVTQMGQEVILRCVPISNHLYFYWYRQILGQKVEFLVSFYNNEISEKSEIFDDQFSVERPDGSNFTLKIRSTKLEDSAMYFCASSNDRVGNTIYFGEGSWLTVV.

The J gene is TRBJ1-3, the V gene TRBV19; D is unclear. The CDR3 length is 17 residues. Germline lookup yields CDR1 LNHDA and CDR2 SQIVND (reference sequence). The ends were cut back, 5 bases at V and 4 bases at J, with 21 bases in the middle. CDR3 in amino acids: CASSGTVGGLGGNTIYF. The CDR3 DNA sequence: TGTGCCAGTAGTGGCACCGTAGGAGGTCTCGGGGGAAACACCATATATTTT.

The chain employs TRBV9 and TRBJ2-1, with TRBD2 identical over 12 bases. CDR1 and CDR2 from the germline V gene are SGDLS and YYNGEE. This CDR3 comprises 18 residues. The trim removed 0 bases at V and 7 bases at J, leaving 11 bases unmatched. DNA for the CDR3: TGTGCCAGCAGCGTAGCTCCGACTAGCGGGAGAGGAAGGAATGAGCAGTTCTTC. Translating it yields CASSVAPTSGRGRNEQFF. Combining the CDR3 with reference TRBV9 and TRBJ2-1 gives the whole variable domain DSGVTQTPKHLITATGQRVTLRCSPRSGDLSVYWYQQSLDQGLQFLIQYYNGEERAKGNILERFSAQQFPDLHSELNLSSLELGDSALYFCASSVAPTSGRGRNEQFFGPGTRLTVL.

The chain employs TRBV5-1 and TRBJ1-3; 7 bases line up with TRBD1. Germline lookup yields CDR1 SGHRS and CDR2 YFSETQ. V lost 3 bases, J lost 3 bases, and 6 bases stayed unmatched. The CDR3 has 15 amino acids. The CDR3 DNA reads as TGCGCCAGCAGCTCGGGACAGCTTTATGGAAACACCATATATTTT. Its translation is CASSSGQLYGNTIYF.

This clone was recorded only once. The chain has TRBV5-6 and TRBJ2-1, with 15 bases identical to TRBD2. Looked up from germline, CDR1 is SGHDT and CDR2 is YYEEEE. Trimming cost V 2 bases and J 10 bases; bases outside gene matches: 7. This CDR3 region has 16 residues. The CDR3 DNA is TGTGCCAGCAGCTTTGGACTAGCGGGAGGGCCCGGGGAGCAGTTCTTC. Translating it yields CASSFGLAGGPGEQFF. Drawing the rest from reference TRBV5-6 and TRBJ2-1, the complete variable domain is DAGVTQSPTHLIKTRGQQVTLRCSPKSGHDTVSWYQQALGQGPQFIFQYYEEEERQRGNFPDRFSGHQFPNYSSELNVNALLLGDSALYLCASSFGLAGGPGEQFFGPGTRLTVL.

This clone was observed a handful of times. V usage is TRBV7-9 and J usage is TRBJ2-1, with D unresolved. The CDR3 runs to 17 residues. Trimming took off 1 base at V and 5 bases at J, with 18 bases between the two ends. Germline V gene lookup returns CDR1 SEHNR and CDR2 FQNEAQ (reference sequence). CDR3 nucleotide sequence: TGTGCCAGCAGCTTAGGGTGGCGCCAAGGCCGGGACAATGAGCAGTTCTTC. Translation: CASSLGWRQGRDNEQFF.

This rearrangement joins TRBV10-1 to TRBJ2-2; tentatively, D is TRBD2 (5 bases). This CDR3 is 13 amino acids long. Germline-derived CDR1 and CDR2 are WNHNN and SYGVQD (reference sequence). Deletions cut 3 bases from V and 8 bases from J, with 10 bases between. CDR3 sequence reads: CASSDRWRGELFF. The CDR3 nucleotides read TGCGCCAGCAGTGATAGGTGGAGGGGGGAGCTGTTTTTT.

V gene TRBV2 combines with J gene TRBJ2-6; 9 nucleotides agree with TRBD2. V was clipped by 6 bases and J by 3 bases; unmatched bases: 12. Per germline, CDR1 SNHLY and CDR2 FYNNEI. The CDR3 totals 18 residues. Here the CDR3 DNA reads TGTGCCAGCAGCACTGGGGCAGCGGGGGGTAGTGGGGCCAACGTCCTGACTTTC. Protein product: CASSTGAAGGSGANVLTF.

The chain uses TRBV6-5 and TRBJ1-1; the match to TRBD1 covers 11 bases. CDR3 length equals 15 residues. Germline V lookup: CDR1 MNHEY, CDR2 SVGAGI. Trimming at V came to 7 bases and at J to 0 bases, leaving 4 bases not matched to a gene. DNA of the CDR3: TGTGCCAGCAAGCGGACAGGGGGCATGAACACTGAAGCTTTCTTT. Translating it yields CASKRTGGMNTEAFF.

The rearrangement uses TRBV2 and TRBJ1-1, with D uncertain. The CDR3 spans 11 residues. Between the trimmed V and J ends, which lost 5 bases and 4 bases, there was a span of 5 bases. Germline CDR1 and CDR2: SNHLY and FYNNEI. The CDR3 region is CASSPLTEAFF. Here the CDR3 DNA reads TGTGCCAGCAGTCCCCTCACTGAAGCTTTCTTT.

The chain links TRBV7-2 to TRBJ2-5; 11 bases are shared with TRBD2. Trimming removed 1 base from V and 1 base from J; junction bases left unmatched: 2. Per germline, CDR1 SGHTA and CDR2 FQGNSA. The CDR3 consists of 16 residues. The CDR3 DNA sequence: TGTGCCAGCAGCTTAGGGGGACTAGCGGTCCAAGAGACCCAGTACTTC. It specifies CASSLGGLAVQETQYF.

The CDR3 coding sequence is TGTGCCAGCAGCTTAGGACAGGGGTCGTACCAAGAGACCCAGTACTTC. Translation gives CASSLGQGSYQETQYF. This rearrangement joins TRBV7-9 to TRBJ2-5; 8 bases are a match to TRBD1. This CDR3 is 16 amino acids long. Germline V lookup: CDR1 SEHNR, CDR2 FQNEAQ (reference sequence). Trimming took 1 base from V and 0 from J; bases not matched to a gene: 4.

This clone is a singleton in its sample. The chain links TRBV6-5 to TRBJ2-1; the match to TRBD2 covers 12 bases. The CDR3 spans 15 residues. Germline V lookup: CDR1 MNHEY, CDR2 SVGAGI. J gave up 4 bases and V 4 bases, and 2 bases lay outside the gene matches. The CDR3 nucleotides are TGTGCCAGCAGTTTACTAGCGGGAGGTTACAATGAGCAGTTCTTC. It is translated as CASSLLAGGYNEQFF.

V and J are TRBV2 and TRBJ1-4; D remains unclear. V lost 7 bases and J lost 4, with 7 bases in between. Germline V gene sequence: CDR1 SNHLY, CDR2 FYNNEI. CDR3 length equals 12 residues. This CDR3 is CASTQVNEKLFF. CDR3 coding DNA: TGTGCCAGCACCCAGGTTAATGAAAAACTGTTTTTT.

V usage is TRBV5-4 and J usage is TRBJ1-4; 8 bases line up with TRBD1. The V gene end was trimmed by 1 base and the J gene end by 7 bases; junction bases not matched to a gene: 3. The CDR3 has 14 residues. CDR1 is SGHNT and CDR2 is YYREEE in the germline V gene (reference sequence). CDR3 loop: CASSLQGAGEKLFF. Written as DNA, the CDR3 is TGTGCCAGCAGCTTGCAGGGGGCGGGTGAAAAACTGTTTTTT.

This clone was observed a single time. The chain recombines TRBV15 with TRBJ1-4, with unresolved D. CDR3 size: 13 residues. Trimming took off 5 bases at V and 6 bases at J, with 10 bases between the two ends. Looked up from germline, CDR1 is LNHNV and CDR2 is YYDKDF (reference sequence). DNA for the CDR3: TGTGCCACCAGCGGAGGTCCGGATGAAAAACTGTTTTTT. The encoded protein is CATSGGPDEKLFF.

The chain employs TRBV10-1 and TRBJ1-5; no firm D call. Germline lookup yields CDR1 WNHNN and CDR2 SYGVQD (reference sequence). Trimming shortened V by 6 bases and J by 6 bases, and 6 bases separated the two germline ends. This CDR3 has 11 amino acids. CDR3 amino acids: CASRYVQPQHF. Written as DNA, the CDR3 is TGCGCCAGCAGATATGTTCAGCCCCAGCATTTT.

The gene calls are TRBV19 and TRBJ1-6; D possibly corresponds to TRBD1 (6 bases). From germline, CDR1 is LNHDA and CDR2 SQIVND (reference sequence). Trimming shortened V by 3 bases and J by 8 bases, and 26 bases separated the two germline ends. CDR3 length equals 19 residues. CDR3 DNA sequence: TGTGCCAGTAGTATTCTATATCGGGGGCGCGGGGGTCTTTATTCACCCCTCCACTTT. This gives the protein CASSILYRGRGGLYSPLHF.

CDR3 sequence reads: CASSSAGWGGAGNTIYF. The CDR3 nucleotides are TGTGCCAGCAGCTCCGCCGGATGGGGGGGAGCTGGAAACACCATATATTTT. V gene TRBV11-3 combines with J gene TRBJ1-3; D is possibly TRBD1 (5 bases). The CDR3 is 17 residues long. V dropped 4 bases and J dropped 2 bases, with 18 bases sitting between them. CDR1 is SGHNT and CDR2 is YENEEA in the germline V gene. Using reference TRBV11-3 and TRBJ1-3 for the parts outside the CDR3, the full variable domain is EAGVVQSPRYKIIEKKQPVAFWCNPISGHNTLYWYLQNLGQGPELLIRYENEEAVDDSQLPKDRFSAERLKGVDSTLKIQPAELGDSAVYLCASSSAGWGGAGNTIYFGEGSWLTVV.

This chain links TRBV11-2 with TRBJ2-4; D is ambiguous. There are 15 residues in the CDR3. The V gene lost 5 bases and the J gene lost 0 bases, with 11 bases spanning the gap. The germline gives CDR1 SGHAT, CDR2 FQNNGV. The CDR3 sequence: CASSEASLAKNIQYF. The CDR3 nucleotides are TGTGCCAGCAGCGAGGCGTCGCTAGCCAAAAACATTCAGTACTTC.

The chain carries TRBV24-1 and TRBJ2-3, with D unclear. The V end was cut by 4 bases, the J end by 1 base, with 5 bases between. Per the germline V gene, CDR1 is KGHDR and CDR2 is SFDVKD. CDR3 length equals 13 residues. The CDR3 protein is CATSEGGTDTQYF. The CDR3 DNA is TGTGCCACCAGTGAAGGAGGCACAGATACGCAGTATTTT.

This sequence joins TRBV27 and TRBJ1-5; 7 nucleotides align to TRBD1. The V gene's germline CDR1 is MNHEY and CDR2 SMNVEV (reference sequence). The CDR3 totals 17 residues. Germline trimming cut 3 bases from V and 3 bases from J; bases unmatched to any gene: 11. The CDR3 here is CASSLRGQVSFNQPQHF. The DNA for the CDR3 is TGTGCCAGCAGTTTGAGGGGGCAGGTGTCCTTCAATCAGCCCCAGCATTTT.

The CDR3 sequence is CASSSWQGQNTEAFF. DNA for the CDR3: TGCGCCAGCAGCTCGTGGCAGGGGCAGAACACTGAAGCTTTCTTT. The chain recombines TRBV4-1 with TRBJ1-1; TRBD1 is a possible D gene (6 bases). Germline V gene sequence: CDR1 MGHRA, CDR2 YSYEKL. The V gene lost 5 bases and the J gene lost 1 base, with 14 bases spanning the gap. This CDR3 is 15 amino acids long.

The chain has TRBV28 and TRBJ2-1; 11 nucleotides align to TRBD2. This CDR3 comprises 16 residues. The V gene's germline CDR1 is MDHEN and CDR2 SYDVKM. V lost 4 bases and J lost 7; bases outside the gene matches: 9. The CDR3 DNA follows: TGTGCCAGCAGTTATATCGCGGGACTAGCGGCTAATGAGCAGTTCTTC. Amino acid sequence: CASSYIAGLAANEQFF.

This chain joins TRBV19 and TRBJ2-2; D may be TRBD1 (6 bases). The CDR3 has 15 residues. Germline V gene sequence: CDR1 LNHDA, CDR2 SQIVND (reference sequence). The germline V and J ends were trimmed by 4 bases and 0 bases, with 9 bases remaining between them. CDR3 protein: CASSKDRANTGELFF. The CDR3 DNA reads TGTGCCAGTAGTAAGGACAGAGCGAACACCGGGGAGCTGTTTTTT. Full variable domain (missing parts from reference TRBV19 and TRBJ2-2): DGGITQSPKYLFRKEGQNVTLSCEQNLNHDAMYWYRQDPGQGLRLIYYSQIVNDFQKGDIAEGYSVSREKKESFPLTVTSAQKNPTAFYLCASSKDRANTGELFFGEGSRLTVL.

This clone was counted only a few times. The V and J genes are TRBV19 and TRBJ2-7; 10 nucleotides line up with TRBD2. J was trimmed by 3 bases and V by 1 base; bases with no gene match: 6. Germline lookup yields CDR1 LNHDA and CDR2 SQIVND (reference sequence). This CDR3 is 16 amino acids long. The CDR3 here is CASSIGPSGSLYEQYF. In DNA, the CDR3 is TGTGCCAGTAGTATAGGGCCTAGCGGGAGCCTCTACGAGCAGTACTTC.